The 22 T cell receptor beta chains in this list originate from one sample, sequenced in a study of tissue T cells after allogeneic stem cell transplantation. Profiled with immunoSEQ multiplex PCR; TCRdb holds only in-frame clones, not every one. The sample shows 28,000 or so clones, more than 80% of them seen only once. The sequencing here drew on blood, taken before transplantation. These TCRs come from a male donor at least 60 years old who later had graft-versus-host disease after an allogeneic stem cell transplant.

In this sample, this clone turned up a few times. This CDR3 is CASSQARQGAEKLFF. The CDR3 DNA reads as TGTGCCAGCAGCCAAGCGAGGCAGGGGGCGGAAAAACTGTTTTTT. V is TRBV4-2 and J is TRBJ1-4; 8 nucleotides line up with TRBD1. This CDR3 is built from 15 residues. V was pared by 1 base and J by 8 bases, with 6 bases of the junction left unmatched. Germline loops: CDR1 LGHNA, CDR2 YNFKEQ.

The J gene is TRBJ2-1, the V gene TRBV7-9, with 14 bases fitting TRBD2. The CDR3 spans 18 residues. Germline CDR1 SEHNR, CDR2 FQNEAQ (reference sequence). J lost 9 bases, V lost 9 bases, and 19 bases had no gene match. CDR3 residues: CASRTGTSGRVSMGEQFF. As DNA, the CDR3 is TGTGCCAGTAGAACCGGGACTAGCGGGAGAGTTAGTATGGGTGAGCAGTTCTTC.

The chain couples TRBV6-1 to TRBJ2-5; 9 bases map to TRBD2. The J segment lost 4 bases and the V segment lost 2 bases, leaving 8 bases of the junction unmatched. This CDR3 is built from 16 residues. The germline CDR1 and CDR2 sequences are MNHNS and SASEGT. The CDR3 reads CASSESGGGVPETQYF. The CDR3 bases are TGTGCCAGCAGTGAATCGGGCGGGGGGGTCCCAGAGACCCAGTACTTC.

J is TRBJ2-3 and V is TRBV27, with a tentative D call TRBD2 (6 bases). V gave up 4 bases and J gave up 2 bases, with 10 bases separating them. The CDR3 consists of 14 residues. Looked up from germline, CDR1 is MNHEY and CDR2 is SMNVEV (reference sequence). The CDR3 DNA is TGTGCCAGCAGTTCCAGCGGGCACACAGATACGCAGTATTTT. Protein product: CASSSSGHTDTQYF.

The chain carries TRBV5-1 and TRBJ2-7; 8 positions match TRBD2. Germline V gene sequence: CDR1 SGHRS, CDR2 YFSETQ. The ends lost 4 bases at V and 10 bases at J; junction bases unmatched: 4. This CDR3 has 11 amino acids. DNA for the CDR3: TGCGCCAGCAGCCCGGGGGGGGCTCAGTACTTC. Protein sequence: CASSPGGAQYF.

This chain connects TRBV12-3 or TRBV12-4 to TRBJ2-3; D is unresolved. With 6 bases removed from V and 3 bases from J, the gap between germline ends came to 10 bases. The length of the CDR3 is 13 residues. This chain's CDR3 is CASRLRATDTQYF. CDR3 sequence (DNA): TGTGCCAGCAGGCTCCGAGCAACAGATACGCAGTATTTT.

The genes are TRBV5-1 and TRBJ1-5; possibly TRBD1 for D (5 bases). The CDR3 loop spans 15 amino acids. Looked up from germline, CDR1 is SGHRS and CDR2 is YFSETQ. V lost 0 bases and J lost 7, with 14 bases in between. The CDR3 spells CASSLAGDSSQPQHF. The CDR3 DNA reads as TGCGCCAGCAGCTTGGCCGGGGACTCTAGCCAGCCCCAGCATTTT.

The V and J genes are TRBV3-1 (or the pseudogene TRBV3-2) and TRBJ2-7, with 8 bases matching TRBD2. V gave up 0 bases and J gave up 3 bases; unmatched junction bases: 4. The CDR3 is made up of 15 amino acids. Germline V gives CDR1 LGHDT, CDR2 YNNKEL (reference sequence). The CDR3 nucleotides read TGTGCCAGCAGCCAAGAGGTGGCGGGAGGCTACGAGCAGTACTTC. Its translation: CASSQEVAGGYEQYF.

The V gene is TRBV24-1, the J gene TRBJ2-7; D not certain. With 9 bases removed from V and 6 bases from J, the gap between germline ends came to 14 bases. In germline, CDR1 is KGHDR, CDR2 SFDVKD. CDR3 length: 12 residues. For the CDR3, the DNA is TGTGCCACCCCTCTTCATGGGCTCGAGCAGTACTTC. Encoded protein: CATPLHGLEQYF.

V and J are TRBV6-1 and TRBJ2-1; possible D gene TRBD1, 5 bases. Trimming removed 0 bases from V and 5 bases from J, with 11 bases in between. Per the germline V gene, CDR1 is MNHNS and CDR2 is SASEGT. This CDR3 has 15 residues. CDR3 bases: TGTGCCAGCAGTGAAGCTAACAGGAAACACAATGAGCAGTTCTTC. This translates into CASSEANRKHNEQFF.

This clone came up once. The rearrangement uses TRBV6-5 and TRBJ1-2; 8 nucleotides align to TRBD1. Germline CDR1 and CDR2: MNHEY and SVGAGI. V trimming: 7 bases; J trimming: 8 bases; junction bases outside the gene matches: 12. This CDR3 region has 14 residues. This chain's CDR3 is CASKVQDRESGYTF. DNA for the CDR3: TGTGCCAGCAAAGTCCAGGACAGGGAGAGCGGCTACACCTTC.

J is TRBJ2-6 and V is TRBV7-2; D ambiguous. V shed 2 bases and J shed 0 bases, with 5 bases lying between them. CDR1 and CDR2 from the germline V gene are SGHTA and FQGNSA. The CDR3 covers 15 residues. This chain's CDR3 is CASSLPISGANVLTF. CDR3 coding DNA: TGTGCCAGCAGCTTACCGATCTCTGGGGCCAACGTCCTGACTTTC. Looking up the rest from reference TRBV7-2 and TRBJ2-6 gives the full variable domain: GAGVSQSPSNKVTEKGKDVELRCDPISGHTALYWYRQSLGQGLEFLIYFQGNSAPDKSGLPSDRFSAERTGGSVSTLTIQRTQQEDSAVYLCASSLPISGANVLTFGAGSRLTVL.

The rearrangement uses TRBV19 and TRBJ2-1; 9 nucleotides line up with TRBD1. Germline trimming cut 4 bases from V and 6 bases from J; bases unmatched to any gene: 4. Germline V gene data show CDR1 as LNHDA and CDR2 as SQIVND (reference sequence). This CDR3 is 14 amino acids long. As DNA, the CDR3 is TGTGCCAGTAGTACCATGGACAGGGGCAATGAGCAGTTCTTC. Translating it yields CASSTMDRGNEQFF.

The V gene is TRBV5-1, the J gene TRBJ1-2, with TRBD1 matching over 10 bases. J was trimmed by 2 bases and V by 6 bases; bases with no gene match: 13. CDR1 SGHRS and CDR2 YFSETQ come from the germline V gene. The CDR3 consists of 17 residues. CDR3 nucleotides: TGCGCCAGCACTCCAAACAGGGACAGGGGACCCAACTATGGCTACACCTTC. Translation: CASTPNRDRGPNYGYTF.

This sequence joins TRBV28 and TRBJ1-2; possible D gene TRBD1, 6 bases. The CDR3 consists of 16 residues. The germline V gene has CDR1 MDHEN and CDR2 SYDVKM. With 2 bases removed from V and 3 bases from J, the gap between germline ends came to 16 bases. As DNA, the CDR3 is TGTGCCAGCAGTTTAGCTGGGCAGGGGAATCACTATGGCTACACCTTC. Translating it yields CASSLAGQGNHYGYTF.

V usage is TRBV10-2 and J usage is TRBJ1-5, with TRBD1 matching over 11 bases. V shed 8 bases and J 2 bases; nucleotides not matched to a gene: 2. The germline V gene encodes CDR1 WSHSY and CDR2 SAAADI. The CDR3 loop spans 14 amino acids. This chain's CDR3 is CASLGQGGNQPQHF. The CDR3 DNA sequence: TGCGCCAGCCTGGGACAGGGGGGCAATCAGCCCCAGCATTTT.

V is TRBV6-2 or TRBV6-3 and J is TRBJ2-5; TRBD2 might be the D (8 bases). Germline-derived CDR1 and CDR2 are MNHEY and SVGEGT. Trimming took 5 bases from V and 4 from J, leaving 17 bases between them. This CDR3 region has 15 residues. CDR3 residues: CASSQAGEGAETQYF. Written as DNA, the CDR3 is TGTGCCAGCAGTCAAGCGGGAGAGGGGGCAGAGACCCAGTACTTC.

The V call is TRBV27, the J call TRBJ2-2, with 9 bases identical to TRBD1. Trimming cost V 6 bases and J 4 bases; bases outside gene matches: 6. The CDR3 runs to 15 residues. CDR1 and CDR2 from the germline V gene are MNHEY and SMNVEV (reference sequence). Written as DNA, the CDR3 is TGTGCCAGCAGAACAGGGGGCGTAATCACCGGGGAGCTGTTTTTT. It translates to CASRTGGVITGELFF.

This clone appeared once. The genes are TRBV2 and TRBJ1-1; perhaps TRBD1 as D (5 bases). V lost 6 bases and J lost 5, with 16 bases in between. Looked up from germline, CDR1 is SNHLY and CDR2 is FYNNEI. The CDR3 is 14 residues long. The CDR3 DNA follows: TGTGCCAGCAGCGGGGGGGGACCTATGACTGAAGCTTTCTTT. This sequence encodes CASSGGGPMTEAFF.

The rearrangement links TRBV7-9 to TRBJ2-7; 9 nucleotides align to TRBD2. The CDR3 spans 15 residues. Germline values: CDR1 SEHNR, CDR2 FQNEAQ (reference sequence). J lost 9 bases, V lost 0 bases, and 9 bases had no gene match. Here the CDR3 reads CASSLASGSGKGQYF. CDR3 DNA sequence: TGTGCCAGCAGCTTAGCTAGCGGGAGTGGTAAGGGGCAGTACTTC.

This chain connects TRBV5-4 to TRBJ2-1; D unresolved. The CDR3 is 16 residues long. V was shortened by 4 bases and J by 7 bases, with 21 bases between the two germline ends. Per the germline V gene, CDR1 is SGHNT and CDR2 is YYREEE (reference sequence). CDR3 bases: TGTGCCAGCAGCCCCCAACCCCCGACTGTCGGTAATGAGCAGTTCTTC. Encoded protein: CASSPQPPTVGNEQFF.

V gene TRBV5-4 combines with J gene TRBJ1-1; maybe TRBD1 (6 bases). The germline V and J ends were trimmed by 4 bases and 0 bases, with 19 bases remaining between them. CDR1 is SGHNT, CDR2 YYREEE, per germline (reference sequence). The CDR3 totals 17 residues. The CDR3 loop is CASSLGTFGGMNTEAFF. CDR3 bases: TGTGCCAGCAGCCTCGGGACATTCGGAGGGATGAACACTGAAGCTTTCTTT.